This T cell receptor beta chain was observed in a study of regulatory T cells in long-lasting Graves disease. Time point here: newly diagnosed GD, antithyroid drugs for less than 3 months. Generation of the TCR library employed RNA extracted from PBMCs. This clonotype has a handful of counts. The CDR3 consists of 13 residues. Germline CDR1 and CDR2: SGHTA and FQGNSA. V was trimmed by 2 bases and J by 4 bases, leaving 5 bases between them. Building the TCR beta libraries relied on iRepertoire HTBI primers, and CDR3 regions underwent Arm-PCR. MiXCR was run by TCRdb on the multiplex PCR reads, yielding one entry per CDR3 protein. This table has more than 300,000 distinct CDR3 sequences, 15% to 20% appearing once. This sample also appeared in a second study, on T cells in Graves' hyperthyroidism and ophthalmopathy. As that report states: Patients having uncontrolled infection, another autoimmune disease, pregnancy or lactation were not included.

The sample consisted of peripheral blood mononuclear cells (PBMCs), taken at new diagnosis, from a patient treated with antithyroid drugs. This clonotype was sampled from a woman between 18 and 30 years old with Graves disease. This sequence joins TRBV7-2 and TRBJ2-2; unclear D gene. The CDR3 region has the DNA TGTGCCAGCAGCTTAATTTTCACCGGGGAGCTGTTTTTT. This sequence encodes CASSLIFTGELFF.